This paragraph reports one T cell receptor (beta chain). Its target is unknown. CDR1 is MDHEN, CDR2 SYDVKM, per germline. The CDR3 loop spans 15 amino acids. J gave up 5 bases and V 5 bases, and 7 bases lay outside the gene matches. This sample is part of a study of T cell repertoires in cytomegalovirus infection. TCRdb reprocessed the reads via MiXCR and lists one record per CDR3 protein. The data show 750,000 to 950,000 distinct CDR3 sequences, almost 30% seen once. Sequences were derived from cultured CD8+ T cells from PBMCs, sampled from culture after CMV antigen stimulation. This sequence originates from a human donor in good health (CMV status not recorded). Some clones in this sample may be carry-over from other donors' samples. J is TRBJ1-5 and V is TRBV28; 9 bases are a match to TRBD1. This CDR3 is CASSVGQGRDQPQHF. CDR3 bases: TGTGCCAGCAGTGTTGGACAGGGGAGGGATCAGCCCCAGCATTTT. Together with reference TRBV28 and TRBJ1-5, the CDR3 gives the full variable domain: DVKVTQSSRYLVKRTGEKVFLECVQDMDHENMFWYRQDPGLGLRLIYFSYDVKMKEKGDIPEGYSVSREKKERFSLILESASTNQTSMYLCASSVGQGRDQPQHFGDGTRLSIL.